These T cell receptor beta chains were read from a single sample in a study of blood T cell repertoires in COVID-19. The repertoire was sequenced with immunoSEQ multiplex PCR; TCRdb's copy has only in-frame clones and lacks some. The sample yields 350,000 to 400,000 clones, 80% to 90% seen once. Sequenced material: PBMCs or T cells enriched from blood (not recorded which). These receptors were taken from a man younger than 35 who had recovered from COVID-19. CDR3s include the opening cysteine and the closing phenylalanine or tryptophan. Fields, in order: clone size, D gene, V gene, J gene, CDR3 protein, CDR3 DNA. D genes are given only for firm matches. For some rows the clone size is stated as once, few or many, or as a class when expanded; others skip it.

once,TRBD1,TRBV7-8,TRBJ1-3,CASSVQGAAGDTIYF,TGTGCCAGCAGCGTACAGGGGGCTGCTGGGGACACCATATATTTT
NA,NA,TRBV11-2,TRBJ2-7,CASSLSPQLDEQYF,TGTGCCAGCAGCTTAAGCCCTCAACTGGACGAGCAGTACTTC
few,TRBD1,TRBV24-1,TRBJ1-2,CATSWTGTGGDGYTF,TGTGCCACCTCTTGGACCGGGACAGGGGGCGATGGCTACACCTTC
NA,TRBD1,TRBV5-8,TRBJ2-5,CASSSRTGGLETQYF,TGTGCCAGCAGCTCGCGGACAGGGGGCCTCGAGACCCAGTACTTC
NA,NA,TRBV9,TRBJ2-7,CASSRGYEQYF,TGTGCCAGCAGCCGGGGGTACGAGCAGTACTTC
NA,TRBD2,TRBV7-8,TRBJ2-2,CASSQTSGRVTGELFF,TGTGCCAGCAGCCAGACTAGCGGGCGCGTCACCGGGGAGCTGTTTTTT
NA,TRBD1,TRBV19,TRBJ1-2,CASSSHLGQQNYGYTF,TGTGCCAGTTCCTCCCATTTGGGACAGCAGAATTATGGCTACACCTTC
NA,TRBD2,TRBV10-2,TRBJ2-7,CASSPTSGSSYEQYF,TGCGCCAGCAGCCCAACTAGCGGGAGTTCCTACGAGCAGTACTTC
NA,TRBD1,TRBV10-2,TRBJ1-5,CATRDRAAQSNQPQHF,TGCGCCACCCGGGACAGGGCTGCACAAAGCAATCAGCCCCAGCATTTT
NA,NA,TRBV30,TRBJ2-1,CAWSVRYNEQFF,TGTGCCTGGAGTGTACGGTACAATGAGCAGTTCTTC
NA,TRBD1,TRBV10-3,TRBJ1-1,CAISPRDRDTEAFF,TGTGCCATCAGTCCCCGTGACAGGGACACTGAAGCTTTCTTT
NA,TRBD1,TRBV5-6,TRBJ1-1,CASSENGETGWAFF,TGTGCCAGCAGCGAGAACGGAGAGACAGGGTGGGCTTTCTTT
NA,NA,TRBV6-5,TRBJ2-5,CASSYAGLSQETQYF,TGTGCCAGCAGTTACGCGGGACTTTCACAAGAGACCCAGTACTTC
once,TRBD1,TRBV2,TRBJ1-5,CASSSGGLGQPQHF,TGTGCCAGCAGCTCAGGGGGCTTAGGTCAGCCCCAGCATTTT
NA,NA,TRBV7-9,TRBJ1-2,CASSLAGRPILGSGYTF,TGTGCCAGCAGCTTAGCGGGGCGACCAATCCTCGGGAGTGGCTACACCTTC
NA,NA,TRBV14,TRBJ1-3,CASSQDQGNTIYF,TGTGCCAGCAGCCAAGATCAGGGAAACACCATATATTTT
NA,NA,TRBV9,TRBJ1-3,CASSPLGGNTIYF,TGTGCCAGCAGCCCACTAGGAGGAAACACCATATATTTT
NA,TRBD1,TRBV28,TRBJ1-3,CASRPTGGGTIYF,TGTGCCAGCAGACCCACAGGGGGAGGCACCATATATTTT
NA,NA,TRBV4-1,TRBJ2-3,CASSQDRAGSTDTQYF,TGCGCCAGCAGCCAAGATCGGGCGGGCTCCACAGATACGCAGTATTTT
NA,NA,TRBV19,TRBJ1-1,CASSSDPGHFF,TGTGCCAGTAGTTCGGATCCAGGACACTTCTTT
NA,NA,TRBV6-5,TRBJ2-2,CASSQHGELFF,TGTGCCAGCAGCCAACATGGGGAGCTGTTTTTT
NA,NA,TRBV7-9,TRBJ1-2,CASSLLGGRLVHTF,TGTGCCAGCAGCTTATTGGGAGGCAGGCTCGTCCACACCTTC
NA,NA,TRBV6-6,TRBJ1-3,CASSYSDWYSGNTIYF,TGTGCCAGCAGTTACTCGGACTGGTACTCTGGAAACACCATATATTTT
few,NA,TRBV11-2,TRBJ1-4,CASSLEGEGTNEKLFF,TGTGCCAGCAGCTTAGAGGGCGAGGGAACTAATGAAAAACTGTTTTTT
NA,TRBD1,TRBV11-3,TRBJ2-7,CASSLDDRGEQYF,TGTGCCAGCAGCTTAGATGACAGGGGCGAGCAGTACTTC